This T cell receptor (beta chain) was sequenced during a study of T cell responses to AZD1222 COVID-19 vaccine. Study-wide results and limits: The study reported that nearly half of spike-specific TCRs target unmutated variant regions. Seropositivity was recorded at baseline in only 6 or 7 AZD1222 recipients. There were mostly white British donors and more females than males, and clonal diversity was possibly underestimated.

Clones were sequenced by immunoSEQ multiplex PCR, and TCRdb holds only the in-frame ones, with some missing. This sample carries more than 120,000 clones, 88% of them seen once, and the ten largest clones take approximately 5.6%. Of note for this clone: What it binds is not known.

Germline values: CDR1 SGDLS, CDR2 YYNGEE. This CDR3 is 14 amino acids long. Trimming removed 0 bases at V and 6 bases at J, with 10 bases between. The rearrangement joins TRBV9 to TRBJ1-5, with a tentative D call TRBD1 (6 bases). The sequences come from peripheral blood, collected 28 days after the second dose of the MenACWY control vaccine. This TCR was sampled from an adult who received the MenACWY meningococcal vaccine as a control. This chain's CDR3 is CASSVGDKGQPQHF. The CDR3 DNA follows: TGTGCCAGCAGCGTAGGGGACAAGGGTCAGCCCCAGCATTTT.